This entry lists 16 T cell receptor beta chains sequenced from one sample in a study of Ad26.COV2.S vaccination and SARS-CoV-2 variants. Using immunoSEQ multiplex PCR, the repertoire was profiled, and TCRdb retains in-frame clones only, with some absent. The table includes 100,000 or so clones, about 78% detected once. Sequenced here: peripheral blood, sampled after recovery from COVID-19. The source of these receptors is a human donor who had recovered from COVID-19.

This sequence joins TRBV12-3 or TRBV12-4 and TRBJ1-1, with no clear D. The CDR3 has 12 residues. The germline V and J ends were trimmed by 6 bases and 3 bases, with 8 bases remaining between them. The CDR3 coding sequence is TGTGCCAGCAGACTGGCTCACACTGAAGCTTTCTTT. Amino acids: CASRLAHTEAFF.

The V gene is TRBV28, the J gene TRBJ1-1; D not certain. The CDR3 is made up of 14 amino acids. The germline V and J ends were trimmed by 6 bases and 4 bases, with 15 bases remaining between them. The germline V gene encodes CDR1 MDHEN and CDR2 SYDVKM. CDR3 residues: CASRDVGRRTEAFF. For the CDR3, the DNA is TGTGCCAGCAGAGATGTTGGGCGTCGCACTGAAGCTTTCTTT.

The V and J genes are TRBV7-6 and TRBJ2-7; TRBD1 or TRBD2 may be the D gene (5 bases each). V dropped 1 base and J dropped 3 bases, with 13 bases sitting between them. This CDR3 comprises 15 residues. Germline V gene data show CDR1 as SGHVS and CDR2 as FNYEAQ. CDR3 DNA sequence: TGTGCCAGCAGCTTAGGGGACGGAGAGTTCTACGAGCAGTACTTC. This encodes CASSLGDGEFYEQYF.

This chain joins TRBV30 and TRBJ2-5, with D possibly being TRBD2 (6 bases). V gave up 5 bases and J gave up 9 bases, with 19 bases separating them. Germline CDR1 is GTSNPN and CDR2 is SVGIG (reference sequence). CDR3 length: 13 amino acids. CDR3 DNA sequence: TGTGCCTGGGGCGACCTTGACGGGGAGGCCCAGTACTTC. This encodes CAWGDLDGEAQYF.

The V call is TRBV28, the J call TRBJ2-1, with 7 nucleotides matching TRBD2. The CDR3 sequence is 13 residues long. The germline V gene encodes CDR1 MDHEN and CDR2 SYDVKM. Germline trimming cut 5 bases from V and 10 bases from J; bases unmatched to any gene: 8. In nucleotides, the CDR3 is TGTGCCAGCAGTATCCAGCGGGGAGGGGAGCAGTTCTTC. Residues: CASSIQRGGEQFF.

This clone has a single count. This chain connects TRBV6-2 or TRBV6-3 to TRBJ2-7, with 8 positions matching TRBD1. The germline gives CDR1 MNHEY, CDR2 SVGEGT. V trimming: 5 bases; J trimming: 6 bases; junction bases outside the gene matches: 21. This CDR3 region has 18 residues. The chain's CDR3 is CASSRTGFRSDRVGEQYF. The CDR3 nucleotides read TGTGCCAGCAGTCGGACAGGGTTCAGGTCGGATAGGGTCGGCGAGCAGTACTTC.

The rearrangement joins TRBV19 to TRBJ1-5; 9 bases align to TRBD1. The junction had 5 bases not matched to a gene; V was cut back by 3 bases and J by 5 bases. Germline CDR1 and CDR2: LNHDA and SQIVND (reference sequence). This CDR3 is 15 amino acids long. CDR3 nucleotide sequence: TGTGCCAGTAGTATGGGAACAGGGGGCTATCAGCCCCAGCATTTT. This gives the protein CASSMGTGGYQPQHF.

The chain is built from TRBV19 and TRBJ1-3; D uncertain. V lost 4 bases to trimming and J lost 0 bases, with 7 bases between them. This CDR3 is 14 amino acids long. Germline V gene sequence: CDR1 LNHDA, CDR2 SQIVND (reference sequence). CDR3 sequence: CASSTRASGNTIYF. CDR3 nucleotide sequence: TGTGCCAGTAGTACTCGGGCCTCTGGAAACACCATATATTTT.

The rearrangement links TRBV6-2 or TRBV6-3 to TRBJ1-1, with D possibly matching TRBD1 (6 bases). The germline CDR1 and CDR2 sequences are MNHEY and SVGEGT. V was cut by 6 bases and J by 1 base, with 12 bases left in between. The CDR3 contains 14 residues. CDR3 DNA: TGTGCCAGCAGCCGAGGGGGTTCGAACACTGAAGCTTTCTTT. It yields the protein CASSRGGSNTEAFF.

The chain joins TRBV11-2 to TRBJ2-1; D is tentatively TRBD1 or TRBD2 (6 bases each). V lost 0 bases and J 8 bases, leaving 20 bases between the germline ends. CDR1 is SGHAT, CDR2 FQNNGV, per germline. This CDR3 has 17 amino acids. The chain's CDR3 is CASSLDLGGWVTDEQFF. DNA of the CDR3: TGTGCCAGCAGCTTAGATCTAGGGGGGTGGGTGACGGATGAGCAGTTCTTC.

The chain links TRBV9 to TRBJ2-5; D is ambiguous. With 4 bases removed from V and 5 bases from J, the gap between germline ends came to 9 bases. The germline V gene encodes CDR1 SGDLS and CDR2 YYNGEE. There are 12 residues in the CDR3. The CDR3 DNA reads TGTGCCAGCAGCTCCCCCCGGGAGACCCAGTACTTC. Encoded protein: CASSSPRETQYF.

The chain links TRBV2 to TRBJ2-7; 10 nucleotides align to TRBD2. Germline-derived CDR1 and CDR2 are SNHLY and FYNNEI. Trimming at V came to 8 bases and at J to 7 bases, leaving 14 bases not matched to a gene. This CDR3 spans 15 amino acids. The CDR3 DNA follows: TGTGCCAGCTCTGGTAGCGGGGGGCGCTTAGAGGAGCAGTACTTC. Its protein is CASSGSGGRLEEQYF.

CDR3 DNA: TGTGCCAGCAGCTTGGGACAGGGGGATGGCTACACCTTC. This encodes CASSLGQGDGYTF. V usage is TRBV7-2 and J usage is TRBJ1-2, with 11 bases lining up with TRBD1. This CDR3 is built from 13 residues. Trimming took 3 bases from V and 6 from J; bases not matched to a gene: 0. Germline CDR1 is SGHTA and CDR2 is FQGNSA. Together with reference TRBV7-2 and TRBJ1-2, the CDR3 gives the full variable domain: GAGVSQSPSNKVTEKGKDVELRCDPISGHTALYWYRQSLGQGLEFLIYFQGNSAPDKSGLPSDRFSAERTGGSVSTLTIQRTQQEDSAVYLCASSLGQGDGYTFGSGTRLTVV.

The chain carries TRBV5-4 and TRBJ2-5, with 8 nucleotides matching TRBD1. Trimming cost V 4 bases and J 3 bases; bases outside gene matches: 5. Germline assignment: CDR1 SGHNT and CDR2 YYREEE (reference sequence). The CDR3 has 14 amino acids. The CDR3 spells CASSRTGQEETQYF. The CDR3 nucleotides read TGTGCCAGCAGCAGGACGGGACAGGAAGAGACCCAGTACTTC.

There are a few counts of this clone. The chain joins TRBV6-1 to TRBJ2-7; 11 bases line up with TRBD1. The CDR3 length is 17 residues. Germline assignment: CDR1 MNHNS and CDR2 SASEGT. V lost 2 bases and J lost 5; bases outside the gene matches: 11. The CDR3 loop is CASSESIGQGARNEQYF. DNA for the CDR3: TGTGCCAGCAGTGAATCCATAGGACAGGGGGCTAGAAACGAGCAGTACTTC.

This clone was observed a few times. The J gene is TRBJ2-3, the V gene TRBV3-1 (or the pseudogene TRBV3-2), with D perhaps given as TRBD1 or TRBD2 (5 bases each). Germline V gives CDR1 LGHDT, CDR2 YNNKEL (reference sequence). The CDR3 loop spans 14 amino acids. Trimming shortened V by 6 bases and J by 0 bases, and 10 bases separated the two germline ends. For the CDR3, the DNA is TGTGCCAGCAGTCGGGACCATAGCACAGATACGCAGTATTTT. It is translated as CASSRDHSTDTQYF.